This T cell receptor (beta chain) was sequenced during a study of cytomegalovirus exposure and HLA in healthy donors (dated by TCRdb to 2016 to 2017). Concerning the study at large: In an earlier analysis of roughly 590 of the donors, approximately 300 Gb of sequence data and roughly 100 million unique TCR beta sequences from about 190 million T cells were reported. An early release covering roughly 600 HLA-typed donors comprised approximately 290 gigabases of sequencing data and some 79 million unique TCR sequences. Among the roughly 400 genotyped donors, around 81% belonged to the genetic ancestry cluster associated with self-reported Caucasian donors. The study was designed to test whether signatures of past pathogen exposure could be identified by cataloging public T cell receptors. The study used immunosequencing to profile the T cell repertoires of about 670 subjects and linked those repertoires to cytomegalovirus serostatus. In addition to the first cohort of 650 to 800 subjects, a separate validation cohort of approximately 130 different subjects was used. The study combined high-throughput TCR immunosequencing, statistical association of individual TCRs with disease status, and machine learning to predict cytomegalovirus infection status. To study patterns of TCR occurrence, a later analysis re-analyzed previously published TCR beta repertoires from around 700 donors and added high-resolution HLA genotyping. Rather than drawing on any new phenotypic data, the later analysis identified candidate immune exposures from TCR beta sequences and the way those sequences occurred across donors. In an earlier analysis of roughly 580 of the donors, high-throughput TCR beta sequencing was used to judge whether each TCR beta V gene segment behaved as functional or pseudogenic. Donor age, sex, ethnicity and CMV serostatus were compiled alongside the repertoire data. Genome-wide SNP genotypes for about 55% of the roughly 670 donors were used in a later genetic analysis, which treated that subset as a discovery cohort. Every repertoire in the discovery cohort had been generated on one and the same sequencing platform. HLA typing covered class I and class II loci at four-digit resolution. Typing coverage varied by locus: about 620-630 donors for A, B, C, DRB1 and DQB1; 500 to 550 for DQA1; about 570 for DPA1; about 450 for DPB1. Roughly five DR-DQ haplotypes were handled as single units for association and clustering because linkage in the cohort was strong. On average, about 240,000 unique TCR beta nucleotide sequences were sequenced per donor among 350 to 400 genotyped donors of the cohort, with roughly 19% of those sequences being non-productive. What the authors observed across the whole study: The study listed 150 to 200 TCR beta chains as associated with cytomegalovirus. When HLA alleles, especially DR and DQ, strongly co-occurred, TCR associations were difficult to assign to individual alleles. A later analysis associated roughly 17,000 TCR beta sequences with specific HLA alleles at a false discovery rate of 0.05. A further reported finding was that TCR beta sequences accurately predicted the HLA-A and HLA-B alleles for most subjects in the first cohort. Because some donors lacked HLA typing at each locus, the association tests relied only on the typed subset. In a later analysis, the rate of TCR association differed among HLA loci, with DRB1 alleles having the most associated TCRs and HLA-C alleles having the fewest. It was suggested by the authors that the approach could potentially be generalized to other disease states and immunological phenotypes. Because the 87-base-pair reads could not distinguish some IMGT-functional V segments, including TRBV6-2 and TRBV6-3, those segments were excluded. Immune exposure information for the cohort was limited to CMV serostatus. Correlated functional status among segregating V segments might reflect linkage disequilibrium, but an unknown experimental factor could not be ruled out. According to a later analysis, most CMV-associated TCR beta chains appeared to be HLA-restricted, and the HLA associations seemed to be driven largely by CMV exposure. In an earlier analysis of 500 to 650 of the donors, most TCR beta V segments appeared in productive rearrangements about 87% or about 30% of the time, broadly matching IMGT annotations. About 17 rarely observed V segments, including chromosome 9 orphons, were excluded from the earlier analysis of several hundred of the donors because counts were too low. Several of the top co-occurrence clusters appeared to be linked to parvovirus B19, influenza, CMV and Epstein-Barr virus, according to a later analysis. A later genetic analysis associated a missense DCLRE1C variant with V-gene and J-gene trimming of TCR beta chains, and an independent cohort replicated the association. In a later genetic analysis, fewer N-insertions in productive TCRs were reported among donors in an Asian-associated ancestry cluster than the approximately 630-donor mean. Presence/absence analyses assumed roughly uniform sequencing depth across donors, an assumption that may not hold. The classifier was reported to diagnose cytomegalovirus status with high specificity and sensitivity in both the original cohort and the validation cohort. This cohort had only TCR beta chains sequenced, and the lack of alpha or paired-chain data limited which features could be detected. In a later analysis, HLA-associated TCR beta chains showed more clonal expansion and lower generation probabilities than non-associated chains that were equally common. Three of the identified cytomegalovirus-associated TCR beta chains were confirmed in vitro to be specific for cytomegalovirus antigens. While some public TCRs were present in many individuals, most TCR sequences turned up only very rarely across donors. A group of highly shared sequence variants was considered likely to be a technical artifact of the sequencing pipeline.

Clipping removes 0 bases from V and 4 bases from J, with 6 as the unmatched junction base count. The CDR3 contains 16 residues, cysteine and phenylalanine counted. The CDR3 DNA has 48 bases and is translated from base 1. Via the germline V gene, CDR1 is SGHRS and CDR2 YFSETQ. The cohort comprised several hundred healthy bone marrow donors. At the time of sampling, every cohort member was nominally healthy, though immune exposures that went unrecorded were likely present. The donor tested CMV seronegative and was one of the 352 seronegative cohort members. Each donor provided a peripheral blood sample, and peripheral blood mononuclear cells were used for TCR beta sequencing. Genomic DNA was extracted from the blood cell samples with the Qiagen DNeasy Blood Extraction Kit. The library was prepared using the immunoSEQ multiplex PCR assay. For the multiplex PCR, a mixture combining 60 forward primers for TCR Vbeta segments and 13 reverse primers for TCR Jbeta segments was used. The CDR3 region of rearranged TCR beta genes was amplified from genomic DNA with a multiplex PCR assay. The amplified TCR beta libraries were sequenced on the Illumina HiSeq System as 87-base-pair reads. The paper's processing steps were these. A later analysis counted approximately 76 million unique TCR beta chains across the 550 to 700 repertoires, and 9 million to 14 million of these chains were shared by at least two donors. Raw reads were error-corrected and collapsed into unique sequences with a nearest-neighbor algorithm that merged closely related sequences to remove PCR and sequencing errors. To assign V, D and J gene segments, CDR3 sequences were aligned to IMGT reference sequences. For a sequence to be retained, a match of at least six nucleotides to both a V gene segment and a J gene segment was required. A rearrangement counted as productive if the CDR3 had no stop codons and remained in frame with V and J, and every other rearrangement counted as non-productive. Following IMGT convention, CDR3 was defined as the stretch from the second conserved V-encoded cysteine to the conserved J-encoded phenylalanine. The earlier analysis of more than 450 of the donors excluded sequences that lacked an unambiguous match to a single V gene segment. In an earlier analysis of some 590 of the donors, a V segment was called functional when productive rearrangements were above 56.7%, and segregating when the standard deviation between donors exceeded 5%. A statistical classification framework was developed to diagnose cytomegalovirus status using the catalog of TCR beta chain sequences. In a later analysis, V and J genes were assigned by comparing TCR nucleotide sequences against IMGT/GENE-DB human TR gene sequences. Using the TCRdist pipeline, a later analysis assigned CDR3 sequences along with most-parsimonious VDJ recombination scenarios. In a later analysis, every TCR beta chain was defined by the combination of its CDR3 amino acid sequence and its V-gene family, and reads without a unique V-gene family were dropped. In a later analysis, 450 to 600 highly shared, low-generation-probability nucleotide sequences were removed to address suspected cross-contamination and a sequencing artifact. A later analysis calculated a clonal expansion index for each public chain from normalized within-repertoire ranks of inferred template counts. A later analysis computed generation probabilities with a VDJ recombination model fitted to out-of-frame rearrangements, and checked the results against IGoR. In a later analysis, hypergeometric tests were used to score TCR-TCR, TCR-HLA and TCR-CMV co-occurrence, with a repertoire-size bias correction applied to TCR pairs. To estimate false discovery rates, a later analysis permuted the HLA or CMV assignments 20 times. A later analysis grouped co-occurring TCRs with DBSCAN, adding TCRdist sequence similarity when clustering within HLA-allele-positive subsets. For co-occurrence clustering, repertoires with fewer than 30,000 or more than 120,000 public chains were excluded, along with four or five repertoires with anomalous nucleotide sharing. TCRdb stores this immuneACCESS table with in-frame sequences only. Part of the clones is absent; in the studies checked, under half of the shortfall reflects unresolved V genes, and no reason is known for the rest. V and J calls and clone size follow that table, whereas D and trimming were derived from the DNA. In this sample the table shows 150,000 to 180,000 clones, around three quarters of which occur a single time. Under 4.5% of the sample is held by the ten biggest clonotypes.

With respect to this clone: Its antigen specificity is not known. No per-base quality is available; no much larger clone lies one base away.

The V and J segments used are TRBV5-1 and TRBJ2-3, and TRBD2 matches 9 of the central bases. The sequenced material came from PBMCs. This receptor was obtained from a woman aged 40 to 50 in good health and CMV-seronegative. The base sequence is TGCGCCAGCAGCTTGGGGTCTGCGGGAGGGGCAGATACGCAGTATTTT. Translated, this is CASSLGSAGGADTQYF.